This T cell receptor (beta chain) was identified in a study of cytomegalovirus exposure and HLA in healthy donors (dated by TCRdb to about 2017). About the investigation overall: According to an earlier analysis of several hundred of the donors, roughly 180 million T cells yielded roughly 110 million unique TCR beta sequences and around 280 Gb of sequence data. An early release covering approximately 600 HLA-typed donors comprised 300 to 350 gigabases of sequencing data and around 85 million unique TCR sequences. Among the roughly 380 genotyped donors, around 81% belonged to the genetic ancestry cluster associated with self-reported Caucasian donors. The aim of the study was to test whether cataloging public T cell receptors could identify signatures of past pathogen exposure. The T cell repertoires of 550 to 850 subjects were profiled by immunosequencing and related to cytomegalovirus serostatus. Along with the roughly 700-subject first cohort, a separate validation cohort of some 130 different subjects was used. To predict cytomegalovirus infection status, the study brought together high-throughput TCR immunosequencing, statistical association of individual TCRs with disease status, and machine learning. A later analysis re-examined previously published TCR beta repertoires from more than 550 donors and added high-resolution HLA genotyping to investigate patterns of TCR occurrence. The later analysis used no new phenotypic data to find candidate immune exposures, relying instead on TCR beta sequences and their occurrence across donors. To decide whether each TCR beta V gene segment behaved as functional or pseudogenic, an earlier analysis of some 540 of the donors relied on high-throughput TCR beta sequencing. Donor age, sex, ethnicity and CMV serostatus were collected together with the repertoire data. In a later genetic analysis, genome-wide SNP genotypes for 398 of the 666 donors were used, and that subset was treated as a discovery cohort. All discovery cohort repertoires had been generated on a single sequencing platform. Both class I and class II loci were covered by HLA typing, at four-digit resolution. The number of donors typed differed by locus, with roughly 629-640 for A, B, C, DRB1 and DQB1, roughly 520 for DQA1, nearly 610 for DPA1, and some 450 for DPB1. Because of strong linkage in the cohort, roughly five DR-DQ haplotypes were treated as single units for association and clustering. Among roughly 400 genotyped donors of the cohort, an average of around 220,000 unique TCR beta nucleotide sequences was sequenced per donor, of which about 19% were non-productive. The full study reports these points: In both the original and validation cohorts, the classifier was reported to diagnose cytomegalovirus status with high specificity and sensitivity. Three of the identified cytomegalovirus-associated TCR beta chains were confirmed in vitro to be specific for cytomegalovirus antigens. Because some donors lacked HLA typing at each locus, the association tests relied only on the typed subset. A later analysis found that most CMV-associated TCR beta chains appeared HLA-restricted, with HLA associations seemingly driven largely by CMV exposure. Most TCR sequences were seen in very few donors, while some public TCRs were found in many individuals. According to the authors, the approach could potentially be generalized to other disease states and immunological phenotypes. Sequencing depth was assumed to be roughly uniform across donors in the presence/absence analyses, though that assumption may not hold. In a later analysis, HLA-associated TCR beta chains were found to be more clonally expanded and to have lower generation probabilities than equally common non-associated chains. In an earlier analysis of 450 to 750 of the donors, most TCR beta V segments appeared in productive rearrangements about 87% or about 30% of the time, broadly matching IMGT annotations. In the study, 164 TCR beta chains were listed as associated with cytomegalovirus. Some IMGT-functional V segments, including TRBV6-2 and TRBV6-3, could not be distinguished by the 87-base-pair reads and were therefore excluded. V-gene and J-gene trimming of TCR beta chains was associated with a missense DCLRE1C variant in a later genetic analysis, and the association was replicated in an independent cohort. Because counts were too low, some 16 rarely observed V segments, including chromosome 9 orphons, were excluded from the earlier analysis of a few hundred of the donors. In a later analysis, more than 15,000 TCR beta sequences were associated with specific HLA alleles at a false discovery rate of 0.05. The sequencing pipeline was judged likely to have produced a cluster of highly shared sequence variants as a technical artifact. A later analysis reported that several top co-occurrence clusters appeared linked to parvovirus B19, influenza, CMV and Epstein-Barr virus. When HLA alleles, especially DR and DQ, strongly co-occurred, TCR associations were difficult to assign to individual alleles. Compared with the 666-donor mean, donors in an Asian-associated ancestry cluster had fewer N-insertions in productive TCRs, according to a later genetic analysis. Correlated functional status among segregating V segments might reflect linkage disequilibrium, but an unknown experimental factor could not be ruled out. A further reported finding was that TCR beta sequences accurately predicted the HLA-A and HLA-B alleles for most subjects in the first cohort. A later analysis found that TCR association rates varied across HLA loci, with DRB1 alleles showing the most associated TCRs and HLA-C alleles the fewest. In this cohort, only TCR beta chains were sequenced, and detectable features were limited by the absence of alpha or paired-chain data. For the cohort, immune exposure information was limited to CMV serostatus.

Its CDR3 holds 13 amino acids, cysteine through phenylalanine. Only the CDR3 portion is preserved as DNA: 39 bases, with reading frame beginning at the first base. Relative to germline, V is 8 bases shorter and J is 4 bases shorter, with 12 bases between their ends. Sequences MNHNY (CDR1) and SVGAGI (CDR2) are obtained from the germline V gene (reference sequence). As concerns this clone: Its antigen remains undetermined. The input lacks base qualities; no much larger clone sits a single base away.

The cohort comprised some 700 healthy bone marrow donors. At the time of sampling, all cohort members were nominally healthy, though unrecorded immune exposures were likely present. The donor tested CMV seronegative and was one of the 352 seronegative cohort members. Every donor gave a peripheral blood sample, and the peripheral blood mononuclear cells from that sample were used for TCR beta sequencing. The Qiagen DNeasy Blood Extraction Kit was used to extract genomic DNA from the blood cell samples. Library preparation was by the immunoSEQ multiplex PCR assay. For the multiplex PCR, a mixture combining 60 forward primers for TCR Vbeta segments and 13 reverse primers for TCR Jbeta segments was used. The CDR3 region of rearranged TCR beta genes was amplified from genomic DNA by a multiplex PCR assay. Amplified TCR beta libraries were sequenced as 87-base-pair reads on the Illumina HiSeq System. In the original analysis: A later analysis counted about 76 million unique TCR beta chains across the 690 or so repertoires, and some 11 million of these chains were shared by at least two donors. A nearest-neighbor algorithm error-corrected the raw reads and collapsed the reads into unique sequences, merging closely related sequences to remove PCR and sequencing errors. V, D and J gene segments were assigned by aligning CDR3 sequences to IMGT reference sequences. Each retained sequence needed at least a six-nucleotide match to both a V gene segment and a J gene segment. Rearrangements were classified as productive when the CDR3 lacked stop codons and remained in frame with V and J, and all other rearrangements were classified as non-productive. Following IMGT convention, CDR3 was defined as the stretch from the second conserved V-encoded cysteine up to the conserved J-encoded phenylalanine. The earlier analysis of 587 of the donors excluded sequences that lacked an unambiguous match to a single V gene segment. An earlier analysis of a few hundred of the donors called V segments functional above 56.7% productive rearrangements and segregating when the between-donor standard deviation exceeded 5%. To diagnose cytomegalovirus status from the catalog of TCR beta chain sequences, a statistical classification framework was built. V and J gene assignment, in a later analysis, came from comparing TCR nucleotide sequences with IMGT/GENE-DB human TR gene sequences. Using the TCRdist pipeline, a later analysis assigned CDR3 sequences along with most-parsimonious VDJ recombination scenarios. A later analysis defined each TCR beta chain by its CDR3 amino acid sequence plus V-gene family, and excluded reads lacking a unique V-gene family. A later analysis removed 500 to 650 highly shared, low-generation-probability nucleotide sequences to deal with suspected cross-contamination and a sequencing artifact. A later analysis calculated a clonal expansion index for each public chain from normalized within-repertoire ranks of inferred template counts. In a later analysis, generation probabilities were computed using a VDJ recombination model fitted to out-of-frame rearrangements, and the results were checked against IGoR. In a later analysis, TCR-TCR, TCR-HLA and TCR-CMV co-occurrence was scored with hypergeometric tests, and a repertoire-size bias correction was applied to TCR pairs. To estimate false discovery rates, a later analysis permuted the HLA or CMV assignments 20 times. In a later analysis, co-occurring TCRs were grouped using DBSCAN, and TCRdist sequence similarity was added for clustering within HLA-allele-positive subsets. Co-occurrence clustering excluded repertoires with fewer than 30,000 or more than 120,000 public chains, plus five with anomalous nucleotide sharing. TCRdb stores this immuneACCESS table with in-frame sequences only. Part of the clones is absent; in the studies checked, under half of the shortfall reflects unresolved V genes, and no reason is known for the rest. The DNA gave D and trimming, while V, J and clone size come from that table. In this sample the table shows roughly 93,000 clones, roughly 77% of which occur a single time. 6% to 9.5% of the sample belongs to the ten largest clones.

This TCR derives from a man under 40 in good health and CMV-seronegative. Sequenced: PBMCs. The chain is encoded by TRBV6-6 joined to TRBJ1-5, and possibly TRBD1, on 5 matching bases. The CDR3 is CASHWGGNQPQHF. The nucleotide sequence reads TGTGCCAGCCATTGGGGGGGGAATCAGCCCCAGCATTTT.